Following are 8 T cell receptor beta chains from one sample sequenced in a study of OX40 agonist ivuxolimab in advanced cancers. Libraries were prepared by immunoSEQ multiplex PCR; TCRdb keeps only in-frame clonotypes and omits some of them. The table includes just under 95,000 clones, roughly 91% detected once. Sequencing was performed on CD4+ or CD8+ T cells sorted from blood, taken in a trial of the OX40 agonist ivuxolimab. The receptor source for this set is an adult with an advanced solid tumor such as melanoma, head and neck, liver or kidney cancer.

The J gene is TRBJ1-3, the V gene TRBV19, with unresolved D. The CDR3 covers 16 residues. CDR1 is LNHDA and CDR2 is SQIVND in the germline V gene (reference sequence). Trimming left V 7 bases short and J 0 bases short, with 16 bases between. CDR3 amino acids: CASTVGLLHSGNTIYF. The DNA for the CDR3 is TGTGCCAGTACCGTAGGTCTCCTCCACTCTGGAAACACCATATATTTT.

V usage is TRBV27 and J usage is TRBJ1-6; maybe TRBD1 (5 bases). This CDR3 has 14 residues. From germline, CDR1 is MNHEY and CDR2 SMNVEV (reference sequence). Trimming pared 6 bases from V and 6 bases from J, leaving 12 bases between. The CDR3 is CASSRYDSNSPLHF. Here the CDR3 DNA reads TGTGCCAGCAGCCGGTACGACAGTAATTCACCCCTCCACTTT.

The sample holds one count of this clone. The chain uses TRBV11-2 and TRBJ2-4; 7 nucleotides match TRBD2. The junction had 9 bases not matched to a gene; V was cut back by 5 bases and J by 8 bases. This CDR3 region has 14 residues. Per the germline V gene, CDR1 is SGHAT and CDR2 is FQNNGV. CDR3 sequence: CASSPTGGRDIQYF. The CDR3 DNA reads TGTGCCAGCAGCCCTACTGGGGGGAGGGACATTCAGTACTTC.

The rearrangement uses TRBV9 and TRBJ2-7; D is perhaps TRBD1 or TRBD2 (7 bases each). The CDR3 is 13 residues long. Germline V gives CDR1 SGDLS, CDR2 YYNGEE. The V end lost 5 bases, the J end lost 2 bases, and 11 bases lay between the germline ends. Here the CDR3 reads CASRTGTTYEQYF. DNA for the CDR3: TGTGCCAGCAGGACAGGGACTACCTACGAGCAGTACTTC.

The genes are TRBV9 and TRBJ1-1; no reliable D call. Per germline, CDR1 SGDLS and CDR2 YYNGEE. The CDR3 totals 13 residues. The V end lost 9 bases, the J end lost 0 bases, and 12 bases lay between the germline ends. DNA of the CDR3: TGTGCCACCTCTAAAAACATGAACACTGAAGCTTTCTTT. Residues: CATSKNMNTEAFF.

V and J are TRBV2 and TRBJ1-2; D gene ambiguous. The CDR3 spans 12 residues. CDR1 and CDR2 (germline): SNHLY, FYNNEI. Trimming left V 7 bases short and J 6 bases short, with 12 bases between. The CDR3 is CASTSLWDGYTF. CDR3 nucleotide sequence: TGTGCCAGCACAAGTTTGTGGGATGGCTACACCTTC. The full variable domain, rest sourced from reference TRBV2 and TRBJ1-2, is EPEVTQTPSHQVTQMGQEVILRCVPISNHLYFYWYRQILGQKVEFLVSFYNNEISEKSEIFDDQFSVERPDGSNFTLKIRSTKLEDSAMYFCASTSLWDGYTFGSGTRLTVV.

V gene TRBV30 combines with J gene TRBJ2-7; possibly TRBD1 for D (5 bases). Germline V lookup: CDR1 GTSNPN, CDR2 SVGIG (reference sequence). The V gene lost 0 bases and the J gene lost 0 bases, with 9 bases spanning the gap. The CDR3 has 14 residues. The DNA of the CDR3 is TGTGCCTGGAGTGTATGGACATCCTCCTACGAGCAGTACTTC. Its translation is CAWSVWTSSYEQYF.

With respect to this clone: Lacking the conserved final phenylalanine or tryptophan, this CDR3 likely reflects a read error. The chain couples TRBV5-3 to TRBJ2-7; 7 positions agree with TRBD1. TRBV5-3 is labeled an ORF, and its function is uncertain. The CDR3 has 15 amino acids. The V gene end was trimmed by 8 bases and the J gene end by 3 bases; junction bases not matched to a gene: 14. Here the CDR3 reads CASSRDRLVSYEQYL. The CDR3 DNA reads as TGTGCCAGCAGCCGGGACAGACTCGTGAGCTACGAGCAGTACCTC.